A single sample is the source of the 3 T cell receptor beta chains below, sequenced in a study of shared clonotypes between healthy human individuals (dated by TCRdb to the early 2020s). To prepare the library, the immunoSEQ multiplex PCR assay was applied. Drawn from immuneACCESS, this table holds only the in-frame rearrangements with V and J called that TCRdb kept. Clones are partly lost; checked studies trace under half to an unresolved V gene and leave the rest unexplained. Present in this sample are some 1 million clones, under 80% of which were seen just once. Around 1.4% of the sample goes to the ten largest clones. Sequenced: memory CD4+ T cells sorted from blood. The sample's cell subset or site label is to be understood as: CD45RA-negative fraction. These receptors all stem from a man between 18 and 29 years old in good health.

A word on this clone: Other DNA sequences from this sample encode an identical CDR3 as well. The CDR3 loop reads CASSLEYEQYF. For the CDR3, the DNA is TGTGCCAGCAGCCTTGAGTACGAGCAGTACTTC. V gene TRBV2 combines with J gene TRBJ2-7; D not certain. There are 11 residues in the CDR3. Germline V gene sequence: CDR1 SNHLY, CDR2 FYNNEI. V dropped 6 bases and J dropped 4 bases, with 7 bases sitting between them.

The chain employs TRBV27 and TRBJ2-3; TRBD1 or TRBD2 may be the D gene (5 bases each). The V end lost 4 bases, the J end lost 5 bases, and 13 bases lay between the germline ends. From germline, CDR1 is MNHEY and CDR2 SMNVEV (reference sequence). The CDR3 spans 14 residues. CDR3 bases: TGTGCCAGCAGTTCCCAGGGCGGGCTAGATACGCAGTATTTT. Translated, it gives CASSSQGGLDTQYF.

Only a few counts were recorded for this clone. Germline and junction disagree at one end, which may indicate a read error. This chain connects TRBV5-3 to TRBJ2-3; D gene uncertain. TRBV5-3 is an ORF; its function is uncertain. The CDR3 spans 10 residues. This chain's CDR3 is CARSRDTQYF. For the CDR3, the DNA is TGTGCCAGAAGCAGAGATACGCAGTATTTT.